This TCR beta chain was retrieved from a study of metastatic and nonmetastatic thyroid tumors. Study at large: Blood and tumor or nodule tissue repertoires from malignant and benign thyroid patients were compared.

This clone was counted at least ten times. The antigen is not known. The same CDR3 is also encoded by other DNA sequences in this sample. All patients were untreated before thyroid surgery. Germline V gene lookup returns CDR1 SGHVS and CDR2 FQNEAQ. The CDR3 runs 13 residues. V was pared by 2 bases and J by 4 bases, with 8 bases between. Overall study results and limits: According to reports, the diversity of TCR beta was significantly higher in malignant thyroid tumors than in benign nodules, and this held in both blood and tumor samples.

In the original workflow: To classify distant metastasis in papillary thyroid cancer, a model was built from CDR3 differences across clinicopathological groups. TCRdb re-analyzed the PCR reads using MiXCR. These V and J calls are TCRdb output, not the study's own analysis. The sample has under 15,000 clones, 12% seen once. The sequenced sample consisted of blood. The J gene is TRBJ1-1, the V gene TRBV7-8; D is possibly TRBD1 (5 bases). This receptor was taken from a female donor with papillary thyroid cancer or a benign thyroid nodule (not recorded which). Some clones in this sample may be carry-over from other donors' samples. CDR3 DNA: TGTGCCAGCAGCTTAACCCAGGGCACTGAAGCTTTCTTT. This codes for CASSLTQGTEAFF.